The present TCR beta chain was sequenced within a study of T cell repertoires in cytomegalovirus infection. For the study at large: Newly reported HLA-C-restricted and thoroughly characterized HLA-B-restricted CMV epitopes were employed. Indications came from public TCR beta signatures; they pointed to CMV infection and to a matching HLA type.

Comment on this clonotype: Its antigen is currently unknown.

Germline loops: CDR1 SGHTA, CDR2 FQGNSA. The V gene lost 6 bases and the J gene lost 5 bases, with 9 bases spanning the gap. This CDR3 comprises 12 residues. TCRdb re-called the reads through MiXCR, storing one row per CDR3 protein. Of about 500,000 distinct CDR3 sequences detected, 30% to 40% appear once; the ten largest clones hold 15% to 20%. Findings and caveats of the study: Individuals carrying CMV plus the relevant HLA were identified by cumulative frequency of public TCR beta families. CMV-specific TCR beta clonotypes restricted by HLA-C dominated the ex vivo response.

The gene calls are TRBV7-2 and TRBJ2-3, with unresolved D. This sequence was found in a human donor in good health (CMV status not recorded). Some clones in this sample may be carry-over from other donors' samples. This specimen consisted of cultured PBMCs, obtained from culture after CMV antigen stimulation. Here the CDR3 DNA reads TGTGCCAGCAGTCTAGTGGTAGATACGCAGTATTTT. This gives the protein CASSLVVDTQYF.